The rows below give T cell receptor beta chains drawn from one sample of a study of blood T cell repertoires in COVID-19. TCRdb keeps only in-frame clones here, not all; method: immunoSEQ multiplex PCR. Here the sample spans over 300,000 clones, approximately 90% being singletons. Sequencing used PBMCs or T cells enriched from blood (not recorded which). The receptors were sampled from a woman in her twenties or thirties with acute COVID-19. The CDR3 runs from the conserved cysteine through the conserved F or W. Fields, in order: V gene, clone size, D gene, J gene, CDR3 protein, CDR3 DNA. D genes are given only for firm matches. Some rows mark clone size as missing; the rest say once, few, many or name a class of expanded clone.

V gene: TRBV27
clone size: few
D gene: NA
J gene: TRBJ1-1
CDR3 protein: CASSPERGRTEAFF
CDR3 DNA: TGTGCCAGCAGTCCCGAGCGCGGTCGGACTGAAGCTTTCTTT

V gene: TRBV7-9
clone size: NA
D gene: NA
J gene: TRBJ2-2
CDR3 protein: CASSPTSTGELFF
CDR3 DNA: TGTGCCAGCAGCCCTACGTCTACCGGGGAGCTGTTTTTT

V gene: TRBV25-1
clone size: NA
D gene: TRBD1
J gene: TRBJ1-5
CDR3 protein: CASSASNRGPLGQPQHF
CDR3 DNA: TGTGCCAGCAGCGCTTCAAACAGGGGGCCCTTGGGACAGCCCCAGCATTTT

V gene: TRBV28
clone size: NA
D gene: NA
J gene: TRBJ1-1
CDR3 protein: CASRQAEPKNTEAFF
CDR3 DNA: TGTGCCAGCAGGCAAGCGGAGCCGAAGAACACTGAAGCTTTCTTT

V gene: TRBV6-1
clone size: NA
D gene: TRBD1
J gene: TRBJ2-7
CDR3 protein: CASSALPRTGFSEKYF
CDR3 DNA: TGTGCCAGCAGTGCCCTCCCCAGGACAGGGTTTAGTGAGAAGTACTTC

V gene: TRBV12-5
clone size: NA
D gene: NA
J gene: TRBJ1-1
CDR3 protein: CASGLVIYGAALGTNTEAFF
CDR3 DNA: TGTGCTAGTGGTTTGGTAATTTATGGGGCCGCGTTGGGTACGAACACTGAAGCTTTCTTT

V gene: TRBV24-1
clone size: NA
D gene: NA
J gene: TRBJ2-3
CDR3 protein: CATSPDSTDTQYF
CDR3 DNA: TGTGCCACCTCCCCAGATAGCACAGATACGCAGTATTTT

V gene: TRBV3-1/TRBV3-2
clone size: NA
D gene: NA
J gene: TRBJ2-1
CDR3 protein: CASSQDWAALTPREQFF
CDR3 DNA: TGTGCCAGCAGCCAAGATTGGGCCGCCCTGACCCCCAGGGAGCAGTTCTTC

V gene: TRBV6-5
clone size: NA
D gene: TRBD2
J gene: TRBJ2-7
CDR3 protein: CASVLGTMSYEQYF
CDR3 DNA: TGTGCCAGCGTCCTTGGGACTATGTCCTACGAGCAGTACTTC

V gene: TRBV30
clone size: NA
D gene: TRBD1
J gene: TRBJ1-5
CDR3 protein: CAWSVGQGARQPQHF
CDR3 DNA: TGTGCCTGGAGTGTAGGGCAGGGGGCTCGTCAGCCCCAGCATTTT